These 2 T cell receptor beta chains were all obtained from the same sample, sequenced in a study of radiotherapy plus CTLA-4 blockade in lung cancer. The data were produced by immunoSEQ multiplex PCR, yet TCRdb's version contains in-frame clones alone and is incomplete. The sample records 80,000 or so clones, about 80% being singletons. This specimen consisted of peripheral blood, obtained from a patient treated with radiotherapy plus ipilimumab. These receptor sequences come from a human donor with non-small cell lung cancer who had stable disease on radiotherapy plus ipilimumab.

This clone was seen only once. This CDR3 reads CASSVQGRGEQFF. The DNA of the CDR3 is TGTGCCAGTAGTGTACAGGGGCGGGGTGAGCAGTTCTTC. The chain recombines TRBV19 with TRBJ2-1; a weak D match, TRBD1 (7 bases). In germline, CDR1 is LNHDA, CDR2 SQIVND (reference sequence). There are 13 residues in the CDR3. V gave up 5 bases and J gave up 9 bases, with 14 bases separating them.

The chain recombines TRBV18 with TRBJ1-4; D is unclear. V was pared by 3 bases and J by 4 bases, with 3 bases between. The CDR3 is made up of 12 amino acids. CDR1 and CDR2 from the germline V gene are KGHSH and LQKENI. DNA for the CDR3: TGTGCCAGCTCACCCGTTAATGAAAAACTGTTTTTT. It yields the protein CASSPVNEKLFF.